What follows are 24 T cell receptor beta chains derived from one specimen sequenced in a study of PD-1 blockade in classical Hodgkin lymphoma (dated by TCRdb to the early 2020s). Reading the label with the study, this specimen's time point is: cycle 2 day 1 (C2D1) of nivolumab. Every trial patient had relapsed after autologous stem cell transplantation, and cohorts A, B and C differed in prior brentuximab vedotin exposure. The library was produced with the immunoSEQ multiplex PCR assay. Held by TCRdb, this immuneACCESS table contains in-frame sequences only and omits some clones. Under half of the omission traces to an unresolved V gene where checked; the cause of the rest is unknown. The sample table contains tens of thousands of clones; only one count was recorded for roughly 80% of them. 7.5% to 9.5% of the sample is held by the ten biggest clonotypes. The source material was peripheral blood mononuclear cells (PBMCs), sampled before the second cycle of nivolumab. The receptors were gathered from a human donor with classical Hodgkin lymphoma.

This clone was counted a single time. This chain joins TRBV25-1 and TRBJ2-5; D could derive from TRBD1 or TRBD2 (5 bases each). The CDR3 has 15 amino acids. From germline, CDR1 is MGHDK and CDR2 SYGVNS. V was clipped by 10 bases and J by 1 base, with 19 bases between them. CDR3 coding DNA: TGTGCCACCCTGGGCGGGCAGGGCCTCCAAGAGACCCAGTACTTC. Translation gives CATLGGQGLQETQYF. The whole variable domain, remainder taken from reference TRBV25-1 and TRBJ2-5, is EADIYQTPRYLVIGTGKKITLECSQTMGHDKMYWYQQDPGMELHLIHYSYGVNSTEKGDLSSESTVSRIRTEHFPLTLESARPSHTSQYLCATLGGQGLQETQYFGPGTRLLVL.

The V gene is TRBV2, the J gene TRBJ1-2, with 7 bases aligning to TRBD1. This CDR3 contains 16 residues. The J segment lost 2 bases and the V segment lost 6 bases, leaving 12 bases of the junction unmatched. CDR1 and CDR2 from the germline V gene are SNHLY and FYNNEI. The CDR3 DNA reads TGTGCCAGCAGCTCGGGGGTTGGACAGGTGAACTATGGCTACACCTTC. Protein: CASSSGVGQVNYGYTF.

This chain joins TRBV7-2 and TRBJ2-7, with D perhaps matching TRBD1 (6 bases). The V and J ends lost 1 base and 7 bases respectively, with 20 bases between them. Germline V gene data show CDR1 as SGHTA and CDR2 as FQGNSA. This CDR3 comprises 16 residues. CDR3 protein: CASSLGGPGHKKEQYF. CDR3 sequence (DNA): TGTGCCAGCAGCTTAGGAGGACCGGGACACAAGAAGGAGCAGTACTTC.

This clone was seen more than once but under ten times. The chain carries TRBV30 and TRBJ1-5; D gene ambiguous. V lost 3 bases to trimming and J lost 1 base, with 4 bases between them. Germline V lookup: CDR1 GTSNPN, CDR2 SVGIG (reference sequence). The CDR3 is 12 amino acids. CDR3 DNA: TGTGCCTGGAGCCTCAGCAATCAGCCCCAGCATTTT. This gives the protein CAWSLSNQPQHF.

The gene calls are TRBV5-4 and TRBJ2-2; 9 nucleotides align to TRBD1. With 4 bases clipped from V and 4 bases from J, the junction kept 5 bases outside the gene matches. From germline, CDR1 is SGHNT and CDR2 YYREEE (reference sequence). The CDR3 is made up of 15 amino acids. The CDR3 reads CASSPHRGRTGELFF. CDR3 coding DNA: TGTGCCAGCAGCCCTCACAGGGGGCGCACCGGGGAGCTGTTTTTT. The full variable domain, with the rest looked up from reference TRBV5-4 and TRBJ2-2, is ETGVTQSPTHLIKTRGQQVTLRCSSQSGHNTVSWYQQALGQGPQFIFQYYREEENGRGNFPPRFSGLQFPNYSSELNVNALELDDSALYLCASSPHRGRTGELFFGEGSRLTVL.

V usage is TRBV19 and J usage is TRBJ1-1, with TRBD1 as a possible D gene (5 bases). V lost 5 bases, J lost 1 base, and 8 bases lay in between. The CDR3 spans 13 residues. The germline CDR1 and CDR2 sequences are LNHDA and SQIVND (reference sequence). This CDR3 is CASSFGQNTEAFF. The DNA for the CDR3 is TGTGCCAGTAGTTTCGGACAGAACACTGAAGCTTTCTTT.

The chain employs TRBV7-2 and TRBJ2-3; D remains ambiguous. Germline assignment: CDR1 SGHTA and CDR2 FQGNSA. The CDR3 consists of 15 residues. Trimming left V 0 bases short and J 0 bases short, with 7 bases between. The CDR3, as DNA: TGTGCCAGCAGCTTAGCAGGGCTCAGCACAGATACGCAGTATTTT. It yields the protein CASSLAGLSTDTQYF.

This clone has a single count. The CDR3 here is CAWSIRGAGEKLFF. CDR3 in DNA: TGTGCCTGGAGTATCCGGGGGGCAGGGGAAAAACTGTTTTTT. This chain uses TRBV30 with TRBJ1-4, with D tentatively TRBD1 (6 bases). The CDR3 loop spans 14 amino acids. Per the germline V gene, CDR1 is GTSNPN and CDR2 is SVGIG (reference sequence). V was clipped by 2 bases and J by 8 bases, with 15 bases between them.

The V gene is TRBV23-1, the J gene TRBJ1-2, with D tentatively TRBD1 (5 bases). TRBV23-1 is identified as an open reading frame with a role that is uncertain. Trimming took 6 bases from V and 4 from J, leaving 24 bases between them. The CDR3 sequence is 17 residues long. This CDR3 is CASSQDLGGGKGYGYTF. DNA for the CDR3: TGCGCCAGCAGCCAAGATCTTGGGGGAGGTAAAGGCTATGGCTACACCTTC.

The V call is TRBV11-3, the J call TRBJ2-2; 7 bases line up with TRBD1. J gave up 1 base and V 2 bases, and 1 base lay outside the gene matches. The germline CDR1 and CDR2 sequences are SGHNT and YENEEA. The CDR3 has 15 residues. The DNA of the CDR3 is TGTGCCAGCAGCTTAAGGACAGGGAACACCGGGGAGCTGTTTTTT. Translating it yields CASSLRTGNTGELFF.

This clone has only a few counts. The chain joins TRBV5-4 to TRBJ2-7, with a tentative D call TRBD1 (7 bases). Trimming took 0 bases from V and 7 from J, leaving 17 bases between them. In germline, CDR1 is SGHNT, CDR2 YYREEE (reference sequence). There are 15 residues in the CDR3. The CDR3 nucleotides are TGTGCCAGCAGCTTGGGTACAGGGGAGGAGAGGGAGCAGTACTTC. It encodes CASSLGTGEEREQYF. The full variable domain, completed using reference TRBV5-4 and TRBJ2-7, is ETGVTQSPTHLIKTRGQQVTLRCSSQSGHNTVSWYQQALGQGPQFIFQYYREEENGRGNFPPRFSGLQFPNYSSELNVNALELDDSALYLCASSLGTGEEREQYFGPGTRLTVT.

This sequence joins TRBV5-1 and TRBJ1-1; no firm D call. Germline loops: CDR1 SGHRS, CDR2 YFSETQ. This CDR3 spans 14 amino acids. V gave up 0 bases and J gave up 3 bases, with 9 bases separating them. This CDR3 is CASSLVGKDTEAFF. The CDR3 DNA sequence: TGCGCCAGCAGCTTGGTTGGAAAGGACACTGAAGCTTTCTTT.

This chain connects TRBV30 to TRBJ1-1; D is unresolved. Germline V gives CDR1 GTSNPN, CDR2 SVGIG (reference sequence). The CDR3 has 15 amino acids. Trimming pared 0 bases from V and 0 bases from J, leaving 11 bases between. The CDR3 protein is CAWSVASEMNTEAFF. CDR3 nucleotides: TGTGCCTGGAGTGTGGCAAGCGAGATGAACACTGAAGCTTTCTTT.

This clone showed up just a few times. As DNA, the CDR3 is TGTGCCAGCACGGCAGTAGATAATTCACCCCTCCACTTT. Translating gives CASTAVDNSPLHF. J is TRBJ1-6 and V is TRBV2; no clear D gene. The germline V gene has CDR1 SNHLY and CDR2 FYNNEI. V lost 7 bases and J 5 bases, leaving 9 bases between the germline ends. The length of the CDR3 is 13 residues.

V gene TRBV30 combines with J gene TRBJ2-2, with unresolved D. V dropped 2 bases and J dropped 3 bases, with 10 bases sitting between them. Looked up from germline, CDR1 is GTSNPN and CDR2 is SVGIG (reference sequence). This CDR3 region has 14 residues. The CDR3 region has the DNA TGTGCCTGGAGTTCGAGACCAGACACCGGGGAGCTGTTTTTT. Translating gives CAWSSRPDTGELFF.

The V call is TRBV10-2, the J call TRBJ1-6, with TRBD1 identical over 8 bases. The CDR3 length is 15 residues. Germline CDR1 is WSHSY and CDR2 is SAAADI. After removal of 8 bases from V and 8 bases from J, the junction contained 11 bases not matched to a gene. The chain's CDR3 is CASGLPDRDHSPLHF. The CDR3 DNA reads TGCGCCAGCGGACTCCCGGACAGGGATCATTCACCCCTCCACTTT.

The chain carries TRBV5-6 and TRBJ2-1, with D maybe TRBD1 (7 bases). The CDR3 runs to 15 residues. Germline CDR1 and CDR2: SGHDT and YYEEEE. V was cut by 2 bases and J by 1 base, with 10 bases left in between. The DNA for the CDR3 is TGTGCCAGCAGCTTACAGGGGAGGTCCTACAATGAGCAGTTCTTC. Translating it yields CASSLQGRSYNEQFF.

The V call is TRBV27, the J call TRBJ2-5, with TRBD2 identical over 11 bases. Germline V gene data show CDR1 as MNHEY and CDR2 as SMNVEV (reference sequence). J was trimmed by 0 bases and V by 7 bases; bases with no gene match: 10. This CDR3 is 17 amino acids long. Here the CDR3 reads CASNPNSGGGYQETQYF. The CDR3 DNA reads TGTGCCAGCAATCCCAATAGCGGGGGGGGGTACCAAGAGACCCAGTACTTC.

This clone was seen once. This chain connects TRBV10-1 to TRBJ2-7; D is uncertain. Germline-derived CDR1 and CDR2 are WNHNN and SYGVQD (reference sequence). Trimming stripped 6 bases from V and 4 bases from J, with 16 bases between. CDR3 length: 14 amino acids. For the CDR3, the DNA is TGCGCCAGCAGCCTCTCTGGGAACCAATACGAGCAGTACTTC. This codes for CASSLSGNQYEQYF.

The chain carries TRBV9 and TRBJ2-7; 7 nucleotides align to TRBD2. With 3 bases clipped from V and 6 bases from J, the junction kept 15 bases outside the gene matches. CDR1 and CDR2 (germline): SGDLS, YYNGEE. There are 16 residues in the CDR3. The CDR3 loop is CASSAVSGGVKSEQYF. CDR3 DNA sequence: TGTGCCAGCAGCGCCGTATCGGGGGGTGTAAAGAGCGAGCAGTACTTC.

DNA for the CDR3: TGTGCCAGCAGCTTAGGATTCAGGGATACCGGGGAGCTGTTTTTT. Protein sequence: CASSLGFRDTGELFF. The chain combines TRBV7-2 with TRBJ2-2; TRBD1 might be the D (5 bases). CDR1 is SGHTA, CDR2 FQGNSA, per germline. This CDR3 is 15 amino acids long. V shed 1 base and J shed 5 bases, with 11 bases lying between them.

V is TRBV30 and J is TRBJ1-2; D unclear. The CDR3 runs 15 residues. The germline V gene has CDR1 GTSNPN and CDR2 SVGIG (reference sequence). V was cut by 4 bases and J by 1 base, with 16 bases left in between. This CDR3 reads CAWIPDPGDNYGYTF. DNA of the CDR3: TGTGCCTGGATCCCTGACCCGGGAGATAACTATGGCTACACCTTC. The full variable domain, rest sourced from reference TRBV30 and TRBJ1-2, is SQTIHQWPATLVQPVGSPLSLECTVEGTSNPNLYWYRQAAGRGLQLLFYSVGIGQISSEVPQNLSASRPQDRQFILSSKKLLLSDSGFYLCAWIPDPGDNYGYTFGSGTRLTVV.

The J gene is TRBJ1-4, the V gene TRBV7-9, with D unclear. The V and J ends lost 5 bases and 0 bases respectively, with 10 bases between them. CDR3 size: 15 residues. Germline lookup yields CDR1 SEHNR and CDR2 FQNEAQ (reference sequence). The CDR3 loop reads CASSIDGATNEKLFF. DNA of the CDR3: TGTGCCAGCAGCATAGACGGGGCAACTAATGAAAAACTGTTTTTT.

V and J are TRBV5-1 and TRBJ1-2; 9 bases agree with TRBD1. The junction had 6 bases not matched to a gene; V was cut back by 0 bases and J by 0 bases. Germline CDR1 SGHRS, CDR2 YFSETQ. This CDR3 spans 17 amino acids. The CDR3 protein is CASSLGRRDRANYGYTF. In DNA, the CDR3 is TGCGCCAGCAGCTTGGGAAGACGGGACAGGGCTAACTATGGCTACACCTTC. The entire variable domain, with the rest obtained from reference TRBV5-1 and TRBJ1-2, is as follows: KAGVTQTPRYLIKTRGQQVTLSCSPISGHRSVSWYQQTPGQGLQFLFEYFSETQRNKGNFPGRFSGRQFSNSRSEMNVSTLELGDSALYLCASSLGRRDRANYGYTFGSGTRLTVV.